The 6 T cell receptor beta chains below were found in one sample sequenced in a study of T cells in Graves' hyperthyroidism and ophthalmopathy. The source material, RNA transcripts, was used to amplify TCR beta CDR3 regions. The study used the HTBI primer set for a first-round RT-PCR of the TCR CDR3. One entry per CDR3 protein results from TCRdb running MiXCR on the multiplex PCR reads. The sample includes more than 550,000 distinct CDR3 sequences, around a sixth of them seen just once. The specimen sequenced was blood. The origin of the receptors is a man aged 50 to 59 with Graves' hyperthyroidism.

This clonotype was seen more than once but under ten times. CDR3 sequence (DNA): TGTGCCAGCACCCGAACAGGGGAGAATGAAAAACTGTTTTTT. It yields the protein CASTRTGENEKLFF. The chain joins TRBV7-2 to TRBJ1-4, with 7 bases matching TRBD1. Trimming took 7 bases from V and 5 from J; bases not matched to a gene: 7. Germline loops: CDR1 SGHTA, CDR2 FQGNSA. The CDR3 runs 14 residues.

This clonotype has a handful of counts. The chain has TRBV5-1 and TRBJ2-1; 9 positions match TRBD2. Germline lookup yields CDR1 SGHRS and CDR2 YFSETQ. V lost 3 bases to trimming and J lost 3 bases; unmatched junction nucleotides: 4. This CDR3 contains 15 residues. CDR3 in DNA: TGCGCCAGCAGCTCCGGGACTAGCTTCTACAATGAGCAGTTCTTC. This sequence encodes CASSSGTSFYNEQFF.

This clonotype was seen a handful of times. V usage is TRBV3-1 and J usage is TRBJ1-2, with 9 bases lining up with TRBD1. J was trimmed by 6 bases and V by 0 bases; bases with no gene match: 5. This CDR3 spans 15 amino acids. The V gene's germline CDR1 is LGHDT and CDR2 YNNKEL (reference sequence). The CDR3: CASSQDWTGVNGYTF. The CDR3, as DNA: TGTGCCAGCAGCCAAGATTGGACAGGGGTTAATGGCTACACCTTC.

This clonotype was observed many times. The J gene is TRBJ2-2, the V gene TRBV7-2; tentative D call: TRBD1 (7 bases). V was trimmed by 5 bases and J by 6 bases, leaving 19 bases between them. The CDR3 is made up of 16 amino acids. Germline V CDR1 and CDR2: SGHTA, FQGNSA. The CDR3 sequence is CASSPIAQGGSGELFF. The CDR3 DNA follows: TGTGCCAGCAGCCCGATCGCGCAGGGGGGTTCCGGGGAGCTGTTTTTT.

This clonotype was found many times. V is TRBV10-3 and J is TRBJ2-5; D uncertain. V lost 3 bases and J 2 bases, leaving 13 bases between the germline ends. CDR3 length equals 15 residues. Germline V lookup: CDR1 ENHRY, CDR2 SYGVKD. The CDR3 region is CAISDTTWAQETQYF. CDR3 DNA: TGTGCCATCAGTGACACAACATGGGCTCAAGAGACCCAGTACTTC.

This clonotype was recorded many times. This rearrangement joins TRBV5-1 to TRBJ2-1, with TRBD1 matching 10 bases. CDR3 length: 15 amino acids. Germline CDR1 reads SGHRS; CDR2 reads YFSETQ. Germline trimming cut 4 bases from V and 9 bases from J; bases unmatched to any gene: 10. CDR3 DNA: TGCGCCAGCAGCCCCCCCGGGACAGGGGATATTGAGCAGTTCTTC. Encoded protein: CASSPPGTGDIEQFF.